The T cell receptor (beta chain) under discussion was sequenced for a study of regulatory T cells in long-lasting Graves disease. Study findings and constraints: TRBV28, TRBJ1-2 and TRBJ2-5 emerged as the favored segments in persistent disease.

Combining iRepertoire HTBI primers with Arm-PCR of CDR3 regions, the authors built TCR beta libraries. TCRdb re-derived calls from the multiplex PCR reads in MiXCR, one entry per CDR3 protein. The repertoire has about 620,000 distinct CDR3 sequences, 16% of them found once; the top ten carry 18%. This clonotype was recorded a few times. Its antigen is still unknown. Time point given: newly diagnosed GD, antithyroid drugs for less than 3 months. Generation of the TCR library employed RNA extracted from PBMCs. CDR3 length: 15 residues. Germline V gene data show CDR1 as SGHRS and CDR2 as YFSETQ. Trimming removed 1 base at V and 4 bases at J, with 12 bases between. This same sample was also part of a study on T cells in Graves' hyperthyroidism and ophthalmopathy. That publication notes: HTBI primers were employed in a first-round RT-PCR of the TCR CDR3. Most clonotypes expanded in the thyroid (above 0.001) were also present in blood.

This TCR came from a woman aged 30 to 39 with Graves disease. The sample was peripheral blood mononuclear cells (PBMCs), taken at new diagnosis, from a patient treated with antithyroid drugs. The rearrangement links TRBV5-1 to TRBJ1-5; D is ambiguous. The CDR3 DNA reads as TGCGCCAGCAGCTTGATAGGCGGTTCTAATCAGCCCCAGCATTTT. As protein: CASSLIGGSNQPQHF. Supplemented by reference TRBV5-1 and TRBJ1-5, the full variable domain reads KAGVTQTPRYLIKTRGQQVTLSCSPISGHRSVSWYQQTPGQGLQFLFEYFSETQRNKGNFPGRFSGRQFSNSRSEMNVSTLELGDSALYLCASSLIGGSNQPQHFGDGTRLSIL.